The clone carrying this T cell receptor beta chain occurred a few times. These data belong to a study of identical twins. This CDR3 has 17 amino acids. CDR1 is SGHVS and CDR2 is FNYEAQ in the germline V gene. V lost 4 bases and J lost 9; bases outside the gene matches: 10. Each CDR3 protein gets one entry after TCRdb re-called the 5' RACE reads with MiXCR. This sample yields 500,000 or so distinct CDR3 sequences, of which around 20% are seen a single time; around 0.9% belongs to the top ten. These same records also appear under a second study, on T cells expressing NK-cell markers.

The V call is TRBV7-6, the J call TRBJ2-1; 15 nucleotides align to TRBD2. Sample: CD4+ T cells sorted from blood. The receptor was isolated from a woman between 18 and 29 years old in good health. Written as DNA, the CDR3 is TGTGCCAGCAGCTCCCCTCCTCGGACTAGCGGGAGGGGTGAGCAGTTCTTC. Translation gives CASSSPPRTSGRGEQFF.